Included here is one T cell receptor beta chain sequence, with context. Antigen specificity is unknown. These data belong to a study of T-cell memory formation after mild COVID-19. Study-level information: The TCR clusters were mostly specific to one donor.

Overall study findings and caveats: Second-wave clones with a day 37 peak had unconfirmed SARS-CoV-2 specificity. A subset of responding clones appeared in pre-infection memory, suggesting cross-reactive memory joined.

Germline V gives CDR1 LNHDA, CDR2 SQIVND (reference sequence). CDR3 length: 13 amino acids. The V gene lost 3 bases and the J gene lost 3 bases, with 6 bases spanning the gap. From 5'RACE with constant-segment primers came TCR alpha and TCR beta cDNA libraries that carried sample barcodes and UMIs. TCRdb re-called the 5' RACE reads through MiXCR, storing one row per CDR3 protein. The data hold roughly 110,000 distinct CDR3 sequences, with more than 15% observed a single time. The V and J genes are TRBV19 and TRBJ2-1; D unclear. The material sequenced was PBMCs or a T cell subset sorted from them (not recorded which). This receptor was obtained from an adult woman who had mild COVID-19 (a few samples of this study predate the infection). Cell type and time point are not known. The CDR3 here is CASSIEVYNEQFF. CDR3 in DNA: TGTGCCAGTAGTATCGAGGTCTACAATGAGCAGTTCTTC.